This TCR beta chain was identified during a study of cytotoxic CD8 clonotypes in ibrutinib-treated CLL. About the research overall: Partial response was seen in 24 patients and complete response in 2; after median around 69 months, about 14 stayed remitted, about 12 progressed.

Between the trimmed V and J ends, which lost 6 bases and 0 bases, there was a span of 12 bases. CDR1 and CDR2 (germline): MNHEY, SMNVEV (reference sequence). The CDR3 is 14 amino acids. Method: immunoSEQ multiplex PCR; TCRdb's copy keeps in-frame clones and lacks some. The data contain fewer than 80,000 clones, approximately 54% of them singletons. The sequencing used PBMCs, collected after 12 months of ibrutinib treatment. This TCR was sampled from a human donor with chronic lymphocytic leukemia. The chain joins TRBV27 to TRBJ2-7; D unclear. The CDR3 coding sequence is TGTGCCAGCAGGAGGCAGAGCAACTCCTACGAGCAGTACTTC. This sequence encodes CASRRQSNSYEQYF.